In this sample, the clone carrying this TCR beta chain turned up once. This sample was taken from a study of blood T cell repertoires in COVID-19. Study summary: The United States, Italy and Spain provided the acute and convalescent COVID-19 samples.

The authors' processing: From reference gene primer amplification, estimates of nucleated cell counts were derived. Data came from immunoSEQ multiplex PCR; TCRdb stores just in-frame clones and leaves some out. D and trimming were read from the DNA, whereas the V and J calls and clone size are those reported in that table. The sample lists roughly 250,000 clones, around 82% occurring once. This clonotype was obtained from a woman aged 70 to 79 with acute or convalescent COVID-19. Sequenced sample: peripheral blood.

For the CDR3, the DNA is TGTGCCACCAGCACGAGCGAAGGGACAGGGGTCTACGAGCAGTACTTC. It yields the protein CATSTSEGTGVYEQYF. V is TRBV15 and J is TRBJ2-7; 10 bases match TRBD1. CDR3 size: 16 residues. The trim removed 4 bases at V and 3 bases at J, leaving 9 bases unmatched. CDR1 and CDR2 from the germline V gene are LNHNV and YYDKDF (reference sequence).